The next 21 T cell receptor beta chains were all read from a single sample in a study of PD-1 blockade in mismatch repair-deficient tumors. Sequenced by immunoSEQ multiplex PCR; TCRdb stores in-frame clones only, minus some. Of 100,000 to 150,000 clones listed, about 88% were seen once; the top ten hold 12%. The input for sequencing was peripheral blood, taken just under 74 weeks after starting pembrolizumab. The receptors originated from an adult with mismatch repair-deficient cancer.

This clone was seen only a few times. This chain connects TRBV4-1 to TRBJ2-7, with 7 bases identical to TRBD2. Germline V gene data show CDR1 as MGHRA and CDR2 as YSYEKL. The CDR3 loop spans 16 amino acids. Losses at the gene ends were 0 bases for V and 1 base for J; bases not matched to a gene: 6. The CDR3 DNA reads TGCGCCAGCAGCCAAGATCTGGCTAGCGGATCCTACGAGCAGTACTTC. It is translated as CASSQDLASGSYEQYF.

This clone was found once. The V call is TRBV9, the J call TRBJ2-1; possible D gene TRBD1, 6 bases. The germline V and J ends were trimmed by 0 bases and 5 bases, with 15 bases remaining between them. The CDR3 has 16 amino acids. Germline CDR1 and CDR2: SGDLS and YYNGEE. CDR3: CASSVDEGVFDNEQFF. CDR3 sequence (DNA): TGTGCCAGCAGCGTAGATGAGGGGGTATTCGACAATGAGCAGTTCTTC.

The V and J genes are TRBV5-1 and TRBJ2-1; no firm D call. Trimming left V 4 bases short and J 4 bases short, with 18 bases between. Germline lookup yields CDR1 SGHRS and CDR2 YFSETQ. The CDR3 has 16 amino acids. CDR3 nucleotides: TGCGCCAGCAGCCTATCAGGCATTTCGCCATACAATGAGCAGTTCTTC. It specifies CASSLSGISPYNEQFF.

This clone was picked up one time. The chain carries TRBV11-2 and TRBJ1-1; no clear D gene. This CDR3 has 16 residues. With 1 base removed from V and 1 base from J, the gap between germline ends came to 13 bases. Per the germline V gene, CDR1 is SGHAT and CDR2 is FQNNGV. The CDR3: CASSLGASGRNTEAFF. CDR3 sequence (DNA): TGTGCCAGCAGCTTAGGGGCGTCAGGCCGGAACACTGAAGCTTTCTTT.

This chain joins TRBV30 and TRBJ2-3; D is uncertain. Germline V lookup: CDR1 GTSNPN, CDR2 SVGIG (reference sequence). The CDR3 runs 13 residues. The CDR3 nucleotides read TGTGCTACGAAAGAAGGTGGTGCGGATACGCAGTATTTT. Amino acid sequence: CATKEGGADTQYF.

The rearrangement links TRBV23-1 to TRBJ2-7; 7 bases fit TRBD2. TRBV23-1 is an open reading frame, and its role is uncertain. The CDR3 runs 21 residues. Trimming removed 3 bases from V and 2 bases from J; junction bases left unmatched: 25. The CDR3 nucleotides read TGCGCCAGCAGTCAGACCAACACCGGGACTACAGCGTATCCTGTCCCCTACGAGCAGTACTTC. It yields the protein CASSQTNTGTTAYPVPYEQYF.

J is TRBJ2-3 and V is TRBV10-3; 12 bases match TRBD2. The V and J ends lost 6 bases and 4 bases, in that order; junction bases with no gene match: 5. CDR3 length: 15 residues. Looked up from germline, CDR1 is ENHRY and CDR2 is SYGVKD. DNA of the CDR3: TGTGCCATCAGCACGACTAGCGGGAGTTCAGATACGCAGTATTTT. Translation: CAISTTSGSSDTQYF.

The chain carries TRBV27 and TRBJ2-7, with a weak D call TRBD2 (6 bases). CDR3 length: 15 amino acids. Trimming left V 1 base short and J 2 bases short, with 12 bases between. Germline CDR1 and CDR2: MNHEY and SMNVEV (reference sequence). The CDR3 loop is CASSLFGGGAYEQYF. As DNA, the CDR3 is TGTGCCAGCAGTTTATTTGGAGGAGGGGCCTACGAGCAGTACTTC.

This sequence joins TRBV6-5 and TRBJ1-5, with 12 bases that match TRBD1. This CDR3 region has 14 residues. From germline, CDR1 is MNHEY and CDR2 SVGAGI. Losses at the gene ends were 5 bases for V and 5 bases for J; bases not matched to a gene: 1. CDR3 DNA: TGTGCCAGCAGTGGGGACAGGGGGCATCAGCCCCAGCATTTT. Protein sequence: CASSGDRGHQPQHF.

V is TRBV12-5 and J is TRBJ2-5, with 7 nucleotides matching TRBD1. This CDR3 region has 18 residues. V lost 3 bases, J lost 7 bases, and 20 bases stayed unmatched. CDR1 and CDR2 (germline): LGHNT, FRNRAP. The CDR3 protein is CASGFAPTGDGVRGTQYF. The CDR3 DNA is TGTGCTAGTGGTTTCGCCCCAACAGGGGACGGGGTTAGGGGGACCCAGTACTTC.

The chain carries TRBV2 and TRBJ2-3; D not certain. This CDR3 spans 11 amino acids. The germline V gene encodes CDR1 SNHLY and CDR2 FYNNEI. The V gene lost 7 bases and the J gene lost 3 bases, with 5 bases spanning the gap. The CDR3, as DNA: TGTGCCAGCACCCAGACAGATACGCAGTATTTT. Translation gives CASTQTDTQYF. Full variable domain (outside the CDR3, taken from reference TRBV2 and TRBJ2-3): EPEVTQTPSHQVTQMGQEVILRCVPISNHLYFYWYRQILGQKVEFLVSFYNNEISEKSEIFDDQFSVERPDGSNFTLKIRSTKLEDSAMYFCASTQTDTQYFGPGTRLTVL.

The rearrangement uses TRBV14 and TRBJ2-2; TRBD1 matches 9 bases. Germline CDR1 and CDR2: SGHDN and FVKESK. This CDR3 contains 16 residues. The junction had 8 bases not matched to a gene; V was cut back by 2 bases and J by 7 bases. The DNA of the CDR3 is TGTGCCAGCAGCCAATTATCCGGGACAGGGATCGGGGAGCTGTTTTTT. It translates to CASSQLSGTGIGELFF.

The V call is TRBV16, the J call TRBJ1-5; D gene unclear. CDR3 length equals 15 residues. In germline, CDR1 is KGHSY, CDR2 FQNENV. Trimming removed 1 base at V and 0 bases at J, with 7 bases between. The CDR3 loop is CASSQYAASNQPQHF. CDR3 nucleotides: TGTGCCAGCAGCCAATACGCCGCTAGCAATCAGCCCCAGCATTTT.

The chain recombines TRBV28 with TRBJ1-1; 7 bases match TRBD1. V lost 2 bases, J lost 4 bases, and 10 bases stayed unmatched. CDR3 size: 16 residues. CDR1 is MDHEN, CDR2 SYDVKM, per germline. CDR3 nucleotides: TGTGCCAGCAGTTTACCGGTACAGGGGTTGGGCACTGAAGCTTTCTTT. It encodes CASSLPVQGLGTEAFF.

The rearrangement links TRBV4-2 to TRBJ1-1; D may be TRBD1 (6 bases). CDR1 LGHNA and CDR2 YNFKEQ come from the germline V gene. There are 17 residues in the CDR3. V was cut by 3 bases and J by 2 bases, with 19 bases left in between. The CDR3 region has the DNA TGTGCCAGCAGCCAGCAGATAATAGGGGGGCTTAACACTGAAGCTTTCTTT. Protein sequence: CASSQQIIGGLNTEAFF.

This sequence joins TRBV27 and TRBJ2-1, with 12 bases identical to TRBD2. CDR1 MNHEY and CDR2 SMNVEV come from the germline V gene (reference sequence). With 3 bases clipped from V and 8 bases from J, the junction kept 11 bases outside the gene matches. The CDR3 sequence is 17 residues long. The CDR3 is CASSFPRLAGVIHEQFF. DNA for the CDR3: TGTGCCAGCAGTTTCCCCAGACTAGCGGGAGTCATTCATGAGCAGTTCTTC.

DNA of the CDR3: TGTGCCAGCAGGGGGGACAGGGAATACACCGGGGAGCTGTTTTTT. It specifies CASRGDREYTGELFF. This chain links TRBV7-9 with TRBJ2-2, with 9 bases identical to TRBD1. CDR1 and CDR2 from the germline V gene are SEHNR and FQNEAQ (reference sequence). Germline trimming cut 6 bases from V and 3 bases from J; bases unmatched to any gene: 5. The length of the CDR3 is 15 residues.

The chain has TRBV5-6 and TRBJ2-2; D might be TRBD2 (5 bases). The V gene's germline CDR1 is SGHDT and CDR2 YYEEEE. This CDR3 region has 13 residues. Trimming cost V 0 bases and J 6 bases, with 6 bases left between them. The CDR3 spells CASSLGGSGELFF. As DNA, the CDR3 is TGTGCCAGCAGCTTGGGCGGGTCCGGGGAGCTGTTTTTT.

The chain is built from TRBV19 and TRBJ2-7; a weak D match, TRBD1 (6 bases). The V gene lost 4 bases and the J gene lost 4 bases, with 14 bases spanning the gap. The V gene's germline CDR1 is LNHDA and CDR2 SQIVND (reference sequence). This CDR3 spans 14 amino acids. This chain's CDR3 is CASSKGQGKYEQYF. DNA for the CDR3: TGTGCCAGTAGTAAAGGCCAGGGGAAATACGAGCAGTACTTC.

The rearrangement joins TRBV5-1 to TRBJ2-7, with D perhaps matching TRBD1 or TRBD2 (5 bases each). The V end was cut by 7 bases, the J end by 2 bases, with 22 bases between. This CDR3 comprises 16 residues. Germline values: CDR1 SGHRS, CDR2 YFSETQ. The CDR3 protein is CASPPAGQGLAYEQYF. The CDR3 DNA reads as TGCGCCAGCCCCCCCGCGGGCCAGGGATTGGCCTACGAGCAGTACTTC. Together with reference TRBV5-1 and TRBJ2-7, the CDR3 gives the full variable domain: KAGVTQTPRYLIKTRGQQVTLSCSPISGHRSVSWYQQTPGQGLQFLFEYFSETQRNKGNFPGRFSGRQFSNSRSEMNVSTLELGDSALYLCASPPAGQGLAYEQYFGPGTRLTVT.

V and J are TRBV4-3 and TRBJ2-1; 7 bases align to TRBD2. Trimming removed 2 bases from V and 4 bases from J; junction bases left unmatched: 8. The CDR3 spans 16 residues. Germline CDR1 LGHNA, CDR2 YSLEER. The CDR3 nucleotides are TGCGCCAGCAGCCAAAGCGCCGGACTAGGGTACAATGAGCAGTTCTTC. It translates to CASSQSAGLGYNEQFF.